These 15 T cell receptor beta chains share one sample of origin, sequenced in a study of blood T cell repertoires in COVID-19. Repertoires were generated with immunoSEQ multiplex PCR, while TCRdb's copy carries only in-frame clones and drops some. Counted here are 120,000 to 150,000 clones, roughly 79% occurring once; the ten biggest clones make up 8% to 9%. The sequenced sample was peripheral blood. The receptor set was obtained from a human donor with acute or convalescent COVID-19. The donor label of this sample is uncertain.

DNA of the CDR3: TGTGCCAGCAGCATCACGACAATGAACACTGAAGCTTTCTTT. Translation: CASSITTMNTEAFF. This chain uses TRBV25-1 with TRBJ1-1; D ambiguous. CDR1 is MGHDK and CDR2 is SYGVNS in the germline V gene. V was pared by 6 bases and J by 0 bases, with 11 bases between. The CDR3 extends over 14 amino acids.

The V call is TRBV5-1, the J call TRBJ2-1, with D perhaps TRBD2 (5 bases). Trimming left V 0 bases short and J 9 bases short, with 7 bases between. The germline gives CDR1 SGHRS, CDR2 YFSETQ. The CDR3 covers 12 residues. The CDR3 spells CASSLAGIEQFF. The CDR3 nucleotides read TGCGCCAGCAGCTTGGCGGGGATTGAGCAGTTCTTC.

The rearrangement links TRBV15 to TRBJ1-1, with 10 bases matching TRBD1. Looked up from germline, CDR1 is LNHNV and CDR2 is YYDKDF (reference sequence). J was trimmed by 2 bases and V by 0 bases; bases with no gene match: 6. The CDR3 runs to 17 residues. CDR3 loop: CATSRDLDRGTNTEAFF. CDR3 in DNA: TGTGCCACCAGCAGAGATTTGGACAGGGGGACTAACACTGAAGCTTTCTTT.

A note on this clone: Other nucleotide sequences in the sample specify the same CDR3. The rearrangement uses TRBV27 and TRBJ2-2, with 7 bases lining up with TRBD1. Per the germline V gene, CDR1 is MNHEY and CDR2 is SMNVEV (reference sequence). There are 13 residues in the CDR3. V was clipped by 6 bases and J by 6 bases; unmatched bases: 4. The CDR3 reads CASSDRAPGELFF. The DNA for the CDR3 is TGTGCCAGCAGCGACAGGGCTCCCGGGGAGCTGTTTTTT.

V is TRBV24-1 and J is TRBJ1-2, with D unresolved. This CDR3 has 14 residues. Between the trimmed V and J ends, which lost 4 bases and 2 bases, there was a span of 10 bases. In germline, CDR1 is KGHDR, CDR2 SFDVKD. CDR3 sequence reads: CATSDLLTNYGYTF. CDR3 in DNA: TGTGCCACCAGTGACCTATTGACAAACTATGGCTACACCTTC.

This rearrangement joins TRBV30 to TRBJ1-1; no definite D call. Germline V gives CDR1 GTSNPN, CDR2 SVGIG (reference sequence). CDR3 length equals 13 residues. V lost 0 bases, J lost 0 bases, and 5 bases lay in between. For the CDR3, the DNA is TGTGCCTGGAGTGTAAGCCTGAACACTGAAGCTTTCTTT. Translating it yields CAWSVSLNTEAFF.

This sequence joins TRBV9 and TRBJ2-7; unclear D gene. V lost 6 bases and J lost 5, with 6 bases in between. The CDR3 spans 10 residues. Germline CDR1 is SGDLS and CDR2 is YYNGEE. CDR3 sequence reads: CASTVDEQYV. The DNA of the CDR3 is TGTGCCAGCACTGTCGACGAGCAGTACGTC.

V is TRBV11-2 and J is TRBJ2-6; 9 positions agree with TRBD1. The germline V gene has CDR1 SGHAT and CDR2 FQNNGV. This CDR3 is built from 19 residues. V lost 0 bases, J lost 0 bases, and 6 bases stayed unmatched. The CDR3 DNA follows: TGTGCCAGCAGCTTAGAAGGGGACAGGGTTTTCTCTGGGGCCAACGTCCTGACTTTC. Translated, it gives CASSLEGDRVFSGANVLTF.

The chain employs TRBV29-1 and TRBJ1-2; D unresolved. The CDR3 runs 13 residues. CDR1 SQVTM and CDR2 ANQGSEA come from the germline V gene. V lost 7 bases and J 0 bases, leaving 12 bases between the germline ends. As DNA, the CDR3 is TGCAGCGCCCTGCTCCTAGCTAACTATGGCTACACCTTC. Protein: CSALLLANYGYTF.

This clone was found a few times. The chain carries TRBV3-1 (or the pseudogene TRBV3-2) and TRBJ1-2, with D perhaps matching TRBD1 (5 bases). There are 11 residues in the CDR3. Germline lookup yields CDR1 LGHDT and CDR2 YNNKEL (reference sequence). The V and J ends lost 3 bases and 8 bases respectively, with 7 bases between them. As DNA, the CDR3 is TGTGCCAGCAGCCAGGGGCTCGGCTACACCTTC. Translation gives CASSQGLGYTF.

The V gene is TRBV10-3, the J gene TRBJ1-1; D is possibly TRBD1 (5 bases). CDR1 is ENHRY, CDR2 SYGVKD, per germline. Trimming left V 7 bases short and J 0 bases short, with 12 bases between. The CDR3 is 14 residues long. The CDR3 loop reads CAITKTELNTEAFF. CDR3 coding DNA: TGTGCCATCACCAAGACAGAACTGAACACTGAAGCTTTCTTT.

V is TRBV3-1 (or the pseudogene TRBV3-2) and J is TRBJ1-5; 9 nucleotides align to TRBD1. The CDR3 is 15 residues long. Germline-derived CDR1 and CDR2 are LGHDT and YNNKEL (reference sequence). After removal of 4 bases from V and 7 bases from J, the junction contained 8 bases not matched to a gene. CDR3 sequence: CASSPNSDRGQPQHF. The CDR3 DNA reads TGTGCCAGCAGCCCAAATTCGGACAGGGGCCAGCCCCAGCATTTT.

V and J are TRBV15 and TRBJ2-5; 10 bases map to TRBD2. This CDR3 has 15 residues. The germline V gene has CDR1 LNHNV and CDR2 YYDKDF (reference sequence). V shed 5 bases, J shed 8 bases, and the junction held 11 bases outside the gene matches. Here the CDR3 DNA reads TGTGCCACCAGCGATGAGGTAGCGGGGGGAACTACCCAGTACTTC. Encoded protein: CATSDEVAGGTTQYF. Looking up the rest from reference TRBV15 and TRBJ2-5 gives the full variable domain: DAMVIQNPRYQVTQFGKPVTLSCSQTLNHNVMYWYQQKSSQAPKLLFHYYDKDFNNEADTPDNFQSRRPNTSFCFLDIRSPGLGDTAMYLCATSDEVAGGTTQYFGPGTRLLVL.

The rearrangement uses TRBV6-5 and TRBJ1-3; 8 nucleotides match TRBD1. Per germline, CDR1 MNHEY and CDR2 SVGAGI. The CDR3 is 15 amino acids. With V trimmed by 2 bases and J by 2 bases, 2 bases remained unmatched. In DNA form, the CDR3 reads TGTGCCAGCAGTTACGCAGGGGGCCCTGGAAACACCATATATTTT. This gives the protein CASSYAGGPGNTIYF.

A few counts support this clone. The chain employs TRBV18 and TRBJ1-2, with TRBD1 matching 8 bases. This CDR3 spans 15 amino acids. The germline gives CDR1 KGHSH, CDR2 LQKENI. Losses at the gene ends were 3 bases for V and 2 bases for J; bases not matched to a gene: 5. The DNA for the CDR3 is TGTGCCAGCTCACCGGGGGCAGGGGGCAACTATGGCTACACCTTC. As protein: CASSPGAGGNYGYTF.